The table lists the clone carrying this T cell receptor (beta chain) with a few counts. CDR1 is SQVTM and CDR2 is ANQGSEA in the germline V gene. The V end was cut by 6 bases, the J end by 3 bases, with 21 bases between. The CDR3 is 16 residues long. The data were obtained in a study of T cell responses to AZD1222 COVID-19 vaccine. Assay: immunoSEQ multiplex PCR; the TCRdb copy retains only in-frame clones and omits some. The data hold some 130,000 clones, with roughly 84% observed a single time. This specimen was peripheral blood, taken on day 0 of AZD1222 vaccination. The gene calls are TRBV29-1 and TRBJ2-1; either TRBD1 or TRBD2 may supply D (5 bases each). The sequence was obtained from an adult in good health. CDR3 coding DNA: TGCAGCGTCACAGGCAGAACGGGGAAAAGCTACAATGAGCAGTTCTTC. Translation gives CSVTGRTGKSYNEQFF.